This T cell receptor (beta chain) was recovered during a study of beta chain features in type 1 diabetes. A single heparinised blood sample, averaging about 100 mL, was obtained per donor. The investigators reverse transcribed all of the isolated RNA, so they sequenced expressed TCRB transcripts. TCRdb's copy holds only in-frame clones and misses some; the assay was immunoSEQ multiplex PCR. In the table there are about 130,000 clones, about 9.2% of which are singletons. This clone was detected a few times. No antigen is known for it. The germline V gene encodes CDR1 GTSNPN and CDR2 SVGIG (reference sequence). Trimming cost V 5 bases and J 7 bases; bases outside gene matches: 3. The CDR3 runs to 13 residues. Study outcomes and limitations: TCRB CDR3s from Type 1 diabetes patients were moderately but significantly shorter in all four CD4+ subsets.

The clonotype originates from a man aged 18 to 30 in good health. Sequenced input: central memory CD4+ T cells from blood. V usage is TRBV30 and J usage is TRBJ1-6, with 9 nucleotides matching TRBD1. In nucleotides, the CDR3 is TGTGCCTGGGTGGGACAGGGAAATTCACCCCTCCACTTT. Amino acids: CAWVGQGNSPLHF.